This TCR beta chain comes out of a study of identical twins. TCRdb fed the 5' RACE reads into MiXCR, producing one record per CDR3 protein. The sample comprises more than 200,000 distinct CDR3 sequences, about 14% of which are singletons, and around 9% rests with the top ten. V was trimmed by 3 bases and J by 2 bases, leaving 8 bases between them. The CDR3 is 12 residues long. CDR1 and CDR2 from the germline V gene are DFQATT and SNEGSKA (reference sequence). The origin of this receptor is a woman between 18 and 30 years old in good health. The chain has TRBV20-1 and TRBJ2-7; D is ambiguous. The sequenced sample consisted of memory (CD45RO+) T cells sorted from blood. CDR3 residues: CSASPRTYEQYF. CDR3 sequence (DNA): TGCAGTGCTAGTCCCCGAACCTACGAGCAGTACTTC.